Below are 21 T cell receptor beta chains sequenced from a single sample in a study of early T cells in non-severe SARS-CoV-2 infection. TCRdb re-derived calls from the 5' RACE reads in MiXCR, one entry per CDR3 protein. This sample has some 61,000 distinct CDR3 sequences; approximately 13% occur once, and the top ten carry almost 8.5%. Sequenced sample: whole blood. Receptors originate from an adult who was a healthcare worker with PCR-confirmed SARS-CoV-2 infection or an uninfected control (not recorded which).

The chain links TRBV29-1 to TRBJ2-1; 7 bases map to TRBD2. The junction had 9 bases not matched to a gene; V was cut back by 0 bases and J by 4 bases. Germline values: CDR1 SQVTM, CDR2 ANQGSEA. The CDR3 is 16 residues long. CDR3 protein: CSVEDRTSLHYNEQFF. In DNA, the CDR3 is TGCAGCGTTGAAGATCGGACTAGTCTACATTACAATGAGCAGTTCTTC.

V usage is TRBV20-1 and J usage is TRBJ2-7, with 7 bases that match TRBD2. The CDR3 contains 13 residues. Germline V gives CDR1 DFQATT, CDR2 SNEGSKA (reference sequence). With V trimmed by 6 bases and J by 3 bases, 8 bases remained unmatched. CDR3: CSAYTSANYEQYF. CDR3 DNA sequence: TGCAGTGCCTATACTAGCGCCAACTACGAGCAGTACTTC.

This clonotype appeared a few times. The rearrangement links TRBV12-3 or TRBV12-4 to TRBJ2-7, with 7 bases lining up with TRBD2. V shed 6 bases, J shed 1 base, and the junction held 9 bases outside the gene matches. The CDR3 covers 15 residues. The CDR3 DNA reads as TGTGCCAGCAGCCCCGGTTGGGGAGGGTCCTACGAGCAGTACTTC. Translating gives CASSPGWGGSYEQYF.

The chain links TRBV10-1 to TRBJ2-7; 7 nucleotides match TRBD2. The V and J ends lost 6 bases and 1 base, in that order; junction bases with no gene match: 9. Per germline, CDR1 WNHNN and CDR2 SYGVQD (reference sequence). CDR3 length equals 15 residues. The CDR3, as DNA: TGCGCCAGCAGCCGAGGATCTAGCGGATCCTACGAGCAGTACTTC. This sequence encodes CASSRGSSGSYEQYF.

This clonotype appeared many times. The rearrangement uses TRBV6-6 and TRBJ1-2, with 10 bases fitting TRBD1. Looked up from germline, CDR1 is MNHNY and CDR2 is SVGAGI (reference sequence). V was pared by 5 bases and J by 5 bases, with 5 bases of the junction left unmatched. The CDR3 contains 14 residues. This CDR3 reads CASSPGQGTYGYTF. For the CDR3, the DNA is TGTGCCAGCAGTCCGGGACAGGGGACTTATGGCTACACCTTC.

The V call is TRBV11-2, the J call TRBJ2-1; D unresolved. The CDR3 extends over 13 amino acids. V was clipped by 2 bases and J by 5 bases, with 7 bases between them. Germline CDR1 and CDR2: SGHAT and FQNNGV. The CDR3 reads CASSLLRHNEQFF. The CDR3 nucleotides are TGTGCCAGCAGCTTATTGCGTCACAATGAGCAGTTCTTC.

The table lists this clonotype with a few counts. The chain uses TRBV19 and TRBJ1-5, with 7 bases matching TRBD1. V gave up 7 bases and J gave up 3 bases; unmatched junction bases: 6. The CDR3 runs 14 residues. The germline CDR1 and CDR2 sequences are LNHDA and SQIVND (reference sequence). CDR3 nucleotide sequence: TGTGCCAGTACCAAGACAGGGACCAATCAGCCCCAGCATTTT. It is translated as CASTKTGTNQPQHF.

This clonotype was observed a few times. The chain combines TRBV11-2 with TRBJ1-3; no clear D. The CDR3 totals 16 residues. V was clipped by 1 base and J by 0 bases, with 10 bases between them. Germline CDR1 and CDR2: SGHAT and FQNNGV. The CDR3 spells CASSLADTRSGNTIYF. As DNA, the CDR3 is TGTGCCAGCAGCTTAGCAGACACTCGCTCTGGAAACACCATATATTTT.

This clonotype has just a few counts. The chain couples TRBV10-2 to TRBJ1-1, with unresolved D. Germline values: CDR1 WSHSY, CDR2 SAAADI. The CDR3 totals 13 residues. Between the trimmed V and J ends, which lost 9 bases and 2 bases, there was a span of 13 bases. The CDR3 DNA is TGCGCCAGTTGGAACATACTCAACACTGAAGCTTTCTTT. Protein sequence: CASWNILNTEAFF.

The table lists this clonotype with a few counts. The V call is TRBV3-1, the J call TRBJ1-4, with no clear D. Germline CDR1 reads LGHDT; CDR2 reads YNNKEL (reference sequence). V was cut by 5 bases and J by 8 bases, with 18 bases left in between. This CDR3 comprises 15 residues. CDR3 protein: CASSLSRTVGEKLFF. The CDR3 DNA is TGTGCCAGCAGCTTGTCCAGGACGGTCGGGGAAAAACTGTTTTTT.

CDR3 DNA: TGTGCCAGCAGCCAAGATGAGACGGGGACCTACGAGCAGTACTTC. It yields the protein CASSQDETGTYEQYF. The V gene is TRBV4-2, the J gene TRBJ2-7; a possible D gene is TRBD2 (5 bases). The CDR3 sequence is 15 residues long. Germline V gene data show CDR1 as LGHNA and CDR2 as YNFKEQ. V lost 0 bases, J lost 2 bases, and 11 bases lay in between.

This clonotype showed up just a few times. This chain uses TRBV27 with TRBJ2-1; possible D gene TRBD1, 5 bases. The germline V gene encodes CDR1 MNHEY and CDR2 SMNVEV (reference sequence). The CDR3 has 13 amino acids. Between the trimmed V and J ends, which lost 3 bases and 9 bases, there was a span of 12 bases. Here the CDR3 reads CASSLGRTIEQFF. CDR3 nucleotide sequence: TGTGCCAGCAGTTTGGGGCGGACCATTGAGCAGTTCTTC.

The chain couples TRBV11-2 to TRBJ2-1, with 11 bases identical to TRBD2. Germline trimming cut 2 bases from V and 9 bases from J; bases unmatched to any gene: 6. There are 15 residues in the CDR3. In germline, CDR1 is SGHAT, CDR2 FQNNGV. The DNA of the CDR3 is TGTGCCAGCAGCTTATCACTAGCGGGAGTCAGTGAGCAGTTCTTC. Its translation: CASSLSLAGVSEQFF.

V gene TRBV10-2 combines with J gene TRBJ2-5, with 8 bases aligning to TRBD1. Germline loops: CDR1 WSHSY, CDR2 SAAADI. The trim removed 0 bases at V and 5 bases at J, leaving 5 bases unmatched. The CDR3 covers 15 residues. The CDR3 region has the DNA TGCGCCAGCAGTGAGTCGCGACAGGGGAAGGAGACCCAGTACTTC. This sequence encodes CASSESRQGKETQYF.

This clonotype was seen many times. This chain links TRBV11-2 with TRBJ2-2; D is undetermined. CDR3 length: 14 amino acids. Germline values: CDR1 SGHAT, CDR2 FQNNGV. V lost 5 bases to trimming and J lost 7 bases, with 14 bases between them. The CDR3 here is CASSLPARIGELFF. CDR3 nucleotides: TGTGCCAGCAGCCTACCCGCGCGTATCGGGGAGCTGTTTTTT.

The CDR3 DNA follows: TGTGCCAGCAGCCTCGGGACTAGCGGGAGGGTAGAGACCCAGTACTTC. Translation: CASSLGTSGRVETQYF. This sequence joins TRBV5-5 and TRBJ2-5; 16 positions match TRBD2. The CDR3 runs 16 residues. Trimming removed 4 bases from V and 4 bases from J; junction bases left unmatched: 4. Germline V gene data show CDR1 as SGHKS and CDR2 as YYEKEE (reference sequence). Variable domain in full (rest from reference TRBV5-5 and TRBJ2-5): DAGVTQSPTHLIKTRGQQVTLRCSPISGHKSVSWYQQVLGQGPQFIFQYYEKEERGRGNFPDRFSARQFPNYSSELNVNALLLGDSALYLCASSLGTSGRVETQYFGPGTRLLVL.

This clonotype was picked up a small number of times. V is TRBV9 and J is TRBJ2-1, with D uncertain. V was pared by 4 bases and J by 6 bases, with 5 bases between. This CDR3 contains 11 residues. The germline CDR1 and CDR2 sequences are SGDLS and YYNGEE. The CDR3 protein is CASSFRNEQFF. In nucleotides, the CDR3 is TGTGCCAGCAGCTTCCGCAATGAGCAGTTCTTC.

This clonotype was observed many times. The V gene is TRBV20-1, the J gene TRBJ2-7, with TRBD1 identical over 10 bases. The CDR3 totals 14 residues. Germline assignment: CDR1 DFQATT and CDR2 SNEGSKA (reference sequence). The V gene end was trimmed by 2 bases and the J gene end by 2 bases; junction bases not matched to a gene: 3. CDR3 nucleotide sequence: TGCAGTGCTAGACCGGGACAGGGGCCCTACGAGCAGTACTTC. Translating gives CSARPGQGPYEQYF.

Many counts were recorded for this clonotype. The genes are TRBV28 and TRBJ2-2; D unresolved. The V gene lost 4 bases and the J gene lost 6 bases, with 15 bases spanning the gap. Germline V CDR1 and CDR2: MDHEN, SYDVKM. CDR3 size: 15 residues. CDR3: CASSWGATSAGELFF. The CDR3, as DNA: TGTGCCAGCAGTTGGGGTGCCACAAGCGCCGGGGAGCTGTTTTTT.

This clonotype was found a few times. The chain recombines TRBV9 with TRBJ2-1; D uncertain. V lost 0 bases to trimming and J lost 6 bases, with 10 bases between them. CDR1 is SGDLS and CDR2 is YYNGEE in the germline V gene. The CDR3 has 14 amino acids. The CDR3 DNA sequence: TGTGCCAGCAGCGTAGCGTCCAGTTTCAATGAGCAGTTCTTC. Protein sequence: CASSVASSFNEQFF.

The rearrangement joins TRBV11-2 to TRBJ2-1, with 8 nucleotides matching TRBD2. Germline assignment: CDR1 SGHAT and CDR2 FQNNGV. CDR3 length: 15 amino acids. Germline trimming cut 1 base from V and 2 bases from J; bases unmatched to any gene: 1. The CDR3 nucleotides are TGTGCCAGCAGCTTAGGCGGGAGGACCTACAATGAGCAGTTCTTC. Translation gives CASSLGGRTYNEQFF. Combining the CDR3 with reference TRBV11-2 and TRBJ2-1 gives the whole variable domain EAGVAQSPRYKIIEKRQSVAFWCNPISGHATLYWYQQILGQGPKLLIQFQNNGVVDDSQLPKDRFSAERLKGVDSTLKIQPAKLEDSAVYLCASSLGGRTYNEQFFGPGTRLTVL.